These T cell receptor beta chains were read from a single sample in a study of cytomegalovirus exposure and HLA in healthy donors. The repertoire was sequenced with immunoSEQ multiplex PCR; TCRdb's copy has only in-frame clones and lacks some. The repertoire has about 140,000 clones, 80% of them found once; the top ten carry 5.1%. What was sequenced was PBMCs. The receptors stem from a male donor in good health and CMV-seronegative. Both conserved end residues are part of each CDR3. The order of the fields is J gene, V gene, D gene, clone size, CDR3 protein, CDR3 DNA. A D gene is named only where the DNA matches it firmly. The size field is filled for only some rows; it gives once, few, many or a size class.

j_call: TRBJ2-3
v_call: TRBV19
d_call: NA
clone_size: NA
cdr3_aa: CASTSGSAESDTQYF
cdr3_nt: TGTGCCAGTACCTCCGGTAGCGCGGAGTCAGATACGCAGTATTTT

j_call: TRBJ1-1
v_call: TRBV5-1
d_call: NA
clone_size: NA
cdr3_aa: CASSFSTSTEAFF
cdr3_nt: TGCGCCAGCAGCTTCTCAACAAGCACTGAAGCTTTCTTT

j_call: TRBJ1-1
v_call: TRBV7-9
d_call: NA
clone_size: few
cdr3_aa: CASSLRQQGMNTEAFF
cdr3_nt: TGTGCCAGCAGCTTACGACAACAGGGAATGAACACTGAAGCTTTCTTT

j_call: TRBJ2-4
v_call: TRBV28
d_call: TRBD2
clone_size: NA
cdr3_aa: CASSSPTSGGANIQYF
cdr3_nt: TGTGCCAGCAGTTCCCCAACTAGCGGGGGGGCAAACATTCAGTACTTC

j_call: TRBJ1-2
v_call: TRBV6-5
d_call: TRBD1
clone_size: NA
cdr3_aa: CASSYMTGGAGYTF
cdr3_nt: TGTGCCAGCAGTTACATGACAGGGGGAGCGGGCTACACCTTC

j_call: TRBJ2-3
v_call: TRBV28
d_call: NA
clone_size: NA
cdr3_aa: CASSFTGVGGTQYF
cdr3_nt: TGTGCCAGCAGTTTCACGGGGGTAGGCGGTACGCAGTATTTT

j_call: TRBJ1-2
v_call: TRBV2
d_call: NA
clone_size: NA
cdr3_aa: CASSEGAWGGSNYGYTF
cdr3_nt: TGTGCCAGCAGTGAAGGGGCCTGGGGGGGCTCAAACTATGGCTACACCTTC

j_call: TRBJ1-1
v_call: TRBV14
d_call: TRBD1
clone_size: NA
cdr3_aa: CASSRQRGQAFF
cdr3_nt: TGTGCCAGCAGCCGCCAAAGGGGGCAAGCTTTCTTT

j_call: TRBJ2-3
v_call: TRBV5-6
d_call: NA
clone_size: NA
cdr3_aa: CASSLVGHWVTDTQYF
cdr3_nt: TGTGCCAGCAGCTTGGTGGGGCATTGGGTCACAGATACGCAGTATTTT

j_call: TRBJ1-1
v_call: TRBV4-2
d_call: TRBD1
clone_size: NA
cdr3_aa: CASSPTGYAEAFF
cdr3_nt: TGTGCCAGCAGCCCGACAGGGTATGCTGAAGCTTTCTTT

j_call: TRBJ1-2
v_call: TRBV18
d_call: NA
clone_size: NA
cdr3_aa: CASSRGLRDVYTF
cdr3_nt: TGTGCCAGCTCACGAGGGCTTAGGGATGTCTACACCTTC

j_call: TRBJ2-5
v_call: TRBV5-1
d_call: NA
clone_size: NA
cdr3_aa: CASSLDAVQETQYF
cdr3_nt: TGCGCCAGCAGCTTGGATGCGGTCCAAGAGACCCAGTACTTC

j_call: TRBJ2-3
v_call: TRBV4-3
d_call: TRBD2
clone_size: NA
cdr3_aa: CASSQGKGLAGAYYTDTQYF
cdr3_nt: TGCGCCAGCAGCCAAGGGAAGGGACTAGCGGGGGCTTACTACACAGATACGCAGTATTTT

j_call: TRBJ1-2
v_call: TRBV28
d_call: NA
clone_size: NA
cdr3_aa: CASTYQGFGYTF
cdr3_nt: TGTGCCAGCACCTACCAGGGATTTGGCTACACCTTC

j_call: TRBJ2-7
v_call: TRBV7-2
d_call: NA
clone_size: few
cdr3_aa: CASSLSGGRYEQYF
cdr3_nt: TGTGCCAGCAGCTTGAGTGGAGGGAGATACGAGCAGTACTTC

j_call: TRBJ1-2
v_call: TRBV6-5
d_call: NA
clone_size: NA
cdr3_aa: CASSYSSQGFGYTF
cdr3_nt: TGTGCCAGCAGTTACTCTAGTCAGGGATTCGGCTACACCTTC

j_call: TRBJ1-3
v_call: TRBV7-2
d_call: NA
clone_size: few
cdr3_aa: CASSLVGGIGNTIYF
cdr3_nt: TGTGCCAGCAGCTTAGTGGGGGGAATTGGAAACACCATATATTTT

j_call: TRBJ2-5
v_call: TRBV2
d_call: NA
clone_size: NA
cdr3_aa: CASSEYQAPQETQYF
cdr3_nt: TGTGCCAGCAGTGAATATCAAGCTCCTCAAGAGACCCAGTACTTC

j_call: TRBJ1-2
v_call: TRBV7-6
d_call: TRBD1
clone_size: NA
cdr3_aa: CASSLHPRTGENYGYTF
cdr3_nt: TGTGCCAGCAGCTTGCATCCCAGGACAGGTGAGAACTATGGCTACACCTTC

j_call: TRBJ1-1
v_call: TRBV15
d_call: NA
clone_size: NA
cdr3_aa: CATRRQMNTEAFF
cdr3_nt: TGTGCCACCAGAAGACAGATGAACACTGAAGCTTTCTTT

j_call: TRBJ2-1
v_call: TRBV7-2
d_call: TRBD2
clone_size: NA
cdr3_aa: CASSSQPRRTSRQFF
cdr3_nt: TGTGCCAGCAGCTCACAACCGCGCCGGACTAGCCGGCAGTTCTTC

j_call: TRBJ1-4
v_call: TRBV15
d_call: TRBD1
clone_size: NA
cdr3_aa: CATSTLWTGGNEKLFF
cdr3_nt: TGTGCCACCAGCACACTCTGGACAGGTGGGAATGAAAAACTGTTTTTT

j_call: TRBJ1-4
v_call: TRBV6-6
d_call: TRBD1
clone_size: NA
cdr3_aa: CASSSSGQGGEKLFF
cdr3_nt: TGTGCCAGCAGTTCCTCGGGACAGGGAGGTGAAAAACTGTTTTTT

j_call: TRBJ1-2
v_call: TRBV6-5
d_call: TRBD1
clone_size: few
cdr3_aa: CASSSGQGYGYTF
cdr3_nt: TGTGCCAGCAGTTCCGGACAGGGTTATGGCTACACCTTC

j_call: TRBJ2-7
v_call: TRBV27
d_call: TRBD1
clone_size: NA
cdr3_aa: CASSSHPDRDEQYF
cdr3_nt: TGTGCCAGCAGTTCACACCCGGACAGGGACGAGCAGTACTTC

j_call: TRBJ1-3
v_call: TRBV9
d_call: NA
clone_size: NA
cdr3_aa: CASSVGPGASSGNTIYF
cdr3_nt: TGTGCCAGCAGCGTAGGGCCAGGGGCGAGCTCTGGAAACACCATATATTTT

j_call: TRBJ1-2
v_call: TRBV18
d_call: TRBD1
clone_size: NA
cdr3_aa: CASSPATGNNYGYTF
cdr3_nt: TGTGCCAGCTCCCCCGCGACAGGGAATAACTATGGCTACACCTTC

j_call: TRBJ2-5
v_call: TRBV5-4
d_call: TRBD1
clone_size: NA
cdr3_aa: CASSSIQGIAETQYF
cdr3_nt: TGTGCCAGCAGCTCTATACAGGGGATAGCGGAGACCCAGTACTTC

j_call: TRBJ1-3
v_call: TRBV30
d_call: NA
clone_size: NA
cdr3_aa: CAWTAVRTLQIDSGNTIYF
cdr3_nt: TGTGCCTGGACGGCGGTTCGCACCTTACAAATCGACTCTGGAAACACCATATATTTT

j_call: TRBJ1-1
v_call: TRBV6-1
d_call: NA
clone_size: NA
cdr3_aa: CASSSAMMDTEAFF
cdr3_nt: TGTGCCAGCAGTTCCGCGATGATGGACACTGAAGCTTTCTTT

j_call: TRBJ1-2
v_call: TRBV4-1
d_call: NA
clone_size: NA
cdr3_aa: CASSQATGFNGYTF
cdr3_nt: TGCGCCAGCAGCCAAGCAACAGGGTTCAATGGCTACACCTTC

j_call: TRBJ1-1
v_call: TRBV2
d_call: NA
clone_size: NA
cdr3_aa: CASSLRLVNTEAFF
cdr3_nt: TGTGCCAGCAGCCTACGCCTCGTGAACACTGAAGCTTTCTTT

j_call: TRBJ2-3
v_call: TRBV10-3
d_call: NA
clone_size: NA
cdr3_aa: CAISEELTDTQYF
cdr3_nt: TGTGCCATCAGCGAGGAACTCACAGATACGCAGTATTTT

j_call: TRBJ2-3
v_call: TRBV7-6
d_call: TRBD2
clone_size: once
cdr3_aa: CASSPGTSGATDTQYF
cdr3_nt: TGTGCCAGCAGCCCCGGGACTAGCGGGGCCACAGATACGCAGTATTTT

j_call: TRBJ2-3
v_call: TRBV28
d_call: TRBD2
clone_size: NA
cdr3_aa: CASSFLGLTQYF
cdr3_nt: TGTGCCAGCAGTTTCTTGGGACTAACGCAGTATTTT

j_call: TRBJ2-5
v_call: TRBV2
d_call: NA
clone_size: NA
cdr3_aa: CASSVIGVETQYF
cdr3_nt: TGTGCCAGCAGTGTCATCGGGGTGGAGACCCAGTACTTC

j_call: TRBJ1-1
v_call: TRBV6-1
d_call: NA
clone_size: NA
cdr3_aa: CASSGRVRNTEAFF
cdr3_nt: TGTGCCAGCAGTGGCAGGGTCAGGAACACTGAAGCTTTCTTT

j_call: TRBJ1-5
v_call: TRBV2
d_call: NA
clone_size: NA
cdr3_aa: CASSVEGPNQPQHF
cdr3_nt: TGTGCCAGCAGTGTTGAGGGCCCCAATCAGCCCCAGCATTTT

j_call: TRBJ2-7
v_call: TRBV19
d_call: TRBD1
clone_size: NA
cdr3_aa: CASSPLGTGLEEQYF
cdr3_nt: TGTGCCAGTAGTCCCCTCGGGACAGGGTTGGAAGAGCAGTACTTC

j_call: TRBJ2-5
v_call: TRBV19
d_call: NA
clone_size: NA
cdr3_aa: CASSRQQNWQETQYF
cdr3_nt: TGTGCCAGTAGTAGACAGCAAAATTGGCAGGAGACCCAGTACTTC

j_call: TRBJ1-5
v_call: TRBV6-5
d_call: TRBD1
clone_size: few
cdr3_aa: CASSLRGLHQPQHF
cdr3_nt: TGTGCCAGCAGCCTCAGGGGGCTCCATCAGCCCCAGCATTTT

j_call: TRBJ2-3
v_call: TRBV10-2
d_call: NA
clone_size: once
cdr3_aa: CASSDGLTPADTQYF
cdr3_nt: TGCGCCAGCAGTGATGGCCTCACCCCAGCAGATACGCAGTATTTT

j_call: TRBJ1-2
v_call: TRBV11-2
d_call: TRBD1
clone_size: NA
cdr3_aa: CASSHGQGLGYGYTF
cdr3_nt: TGTGCCAGCAGTCACGGACAGGGCCTGGGCTATGGCTACACCTTC